This entry lists 18 T cell receptor beta chains sequenced from one sample in a study of cytomegalovirus exposure and HLA in healthy donors. Researchers ran the PCR with 60 Vbeta and 13 Jbeta primers. The table came from immunoSEQ multiplex PCR; TCRdb's copy has only in-frame clones and leaves some out. The data show more than 90,000 clones, 78% seen once. The material sequenced was PBMCs. The receptors shown here come from a woman between 40 and 50 years old in good health and CMV-seropositive.

The J gene is TRBJ2-1, the V gene TRBV9; D may be TRBD2 (6 bases). Trimming cost V 3 bases and J 4 bases, with 20 bases left between them. CDR3 length equals 17 residues. The V gene's germline CDR1 is SGDLS and CDR2 YYNGEE. This chain's CDR3 is CASSAPGRRGNYNEQFF. The CDR3 bases are TGTGCCAGCAGCGCCCCCGGCAGGAGGGGAAATTACAATGAGCAGTTCTTC.

CDR3 sequence: CASSPKETQYF. In nucleotides, the CDR3 is TGTGCCAGCAGCCCTAAGGAGACCCAGTACTTC. The gene calls are TRBV7-2 and TRBJ2-5; no clear D. The V gene's germline CDR1 is SGHTA and CDR2 FQGNSA. V was clipped by 5 bases and J by 5 bases, with 6 bases between them. The CDR3 runs to 11 residues.

This rearrangement joins TRBV10-3 to TRBJ2-2; 8 bases are a match to TRBD2. This CDR3 region has 18 residues. Germline V gene sequence: CDR1 ENHRY, CDR2 SYGVKD. V shed 8 bases and J 0 bases; nucleotides not matched to a gene: 14. This chain's CDR3 is CAIGADGRALTNTGELFF. For the CDR3, the DNA is TGTGCCATCGGGGCTGACGGGAGGGCCCTAACGAACACCGGGGAGCTGTTTTTT.

The rearrangement links TRBV4-1 to TRBJ2-1; TRBD1 is a possible D gene (6 bases). Germline-derived CDR1 and CDR2 are MGHRA and YSYEKL. Trimming took off 1 base at V and 12 bases at J, with 16 bases between the two ends. The CDR3 consists of 14 residues. The CDR3 nucleotides are TGCGCCAGCAGCCAAGTAGGGCCCGAAGGGGGGCAGTTCTTC. It encodes CASSQVGPEGGQFF.

The rearrangement joins TRBV2 to TRBJ2-1; TRBD2 matches at 7 bases. Germline CDR1 is SNHLY and CDR2 is FYNNEI. With 3 bases clipped from V and 6 bases from J, the junction kept 8 bases outside the gene matches. The CDR3 loop spans 15 amino acids. The CDR3 sequence: CASSDSGRASNEQFF. CDR3 bases: TGTGCCAGCAGTGACTCGGGGAGGGCGAGCAATGAGCAGTTCTTC.

The chain joins TRBV12-2 to TRBJ2-1; the table's D gene call, TRBD2, was not cross checked with the DNA. TRBV12-2 is annotated as a pseudogene. The CDR3 consists of 19 residues. CDR3 DNA: TGTGCAAGTCGCTTAGCCCCGTTTAAGCGGAAAAACTCCTACAATGAGCAGTTCTTC. Translating it yields CASRLAPFKRKNSYNEQFF.

Concerning this clone itself: One junction end disagrees with the germline gene, perhaps due to a read error. The rearrangement joins TRBV23-1 to TRBJ1-4; a possible D gene is TRBD1 (6 bases). TRBV23-1 belongs to the ORF category, with a function that is uncertain. The CDR3 runs 12 residues. The CDR3, as DNA: TGCGCCAGCAGCCTTGCGGGTTGGGGGCGAGATTTT. Amino acids: CASSLAGWGRDF.

The gene calls are TRBV28 and TRBJ1-5; D not resolved. Germline CDR1 and CDR2: MDHEN and SYDVKM. V lost 4 bases, J lost 3 bases, and 7 bases lay in between. The CDR3 is 13 amino acids. The CDR3 coding sequence is TGTGCCAGCAGTTACGAGATCAATCAGCCCCAGCATTTT. This encodes CASSYEINQPQHF.

The genes are TRBV5-1 and TRBJ2-1, with TRBD1 identical over 10 bases. The CDR3 covers 15 residues. Germline values: CDR1 SGHRS, CDR2 YFSETQ. Trimming at V came to 1 base and at J to 9 bases, leaving 7 bases not matched to a gene. The CDR3 region is CASSLRLTGGSEQFF. DNA for the CDR3: TGCGCCAGCAGCTTGAGGTTGACAGGGGGCTCTGAGCAGTTCTTC.

The chain links TRBV4-1 to TRBJ2-5; tentatively, D is TRBD1 (5 bases). The V gene's germline CDR1 is MGHRA and CDR2 YSYEKL. The germline V and J ends were trimmed by 4 bases and 1 base, with 10 bases remaining between them. The CDR3 totals 14 residues. The CDR3 is CASSRKTGQETQYF. The CDR3 DNA follows: TGCGCCAGCAGCCGGAAAACAGGCCAAGAGACCCAGTACTTC.

CDR3 in DNA: TGTGCCATCAGGACAGAGAACTATGGCTACACCTTC. Encoded protein: CAIRTENYGYTF. V and J are TRBV27 and TRBJ1-2, with TRBD1 as a possible D gene (6 bases). Trimming shortened V by 10 bases and J by 2 bases, and 11 bases separated the two germline ends. The CDR3 contains 12 residues. CDR1 is MNHEY, CDR2 SMNVEV, per germline (reference sequence).

This chain's CDR3 is CASSSLLAEGSYEQYF. The CDR3 bases are TGTGCCAGCAGCTCGTTACTAGCGGAGGGCTCCTACGAGCAGTACTTC. The chain couples TRBV11-3 to TRBJ2-7; 8 nucleotides match TRBD2. The CDR3 length is 16 residues. Germline V CDR1 and CDR2: SGHNT, YENEEA. The V and J ends lost 4 bases and 0 bases, in that order; junction bases with no gene match: 8.

V and J are TRBV4-2 and TRBJ2-1; 10 bases are shared with TRBD2. With V trimmed by 2 bases and J by 0 bases, 7 bases remained unmatched. CDR1 is LGHNA, CDR2 YNFKEQ, per germline. The CDR3 loop spans 18 amino acids. This chain's CDR3 is CASSQRAGTSASYNEQFF. Here the CDR3 DNA reads TGTGCCAGCAGCCAAAGGGCCGGGACTAGCGCCTCCTACAATGAGCAGTTCTTC.

This sequence joins TRBV7-8 and TRBJ2-3, with 7 bases that match TRBD2. J lost 3 bases, V lost 2 bases, and 2 bases had no gene match. The CDR3 length is 14 residues. Germline CDR1 SGHVS, CDR2 FQNEAQ. In DNA, the CDR3 is TGTGCCAGCAGCTTACAAGCGGGGACAGATACGCAGTATTTT. Translation: CASSLQAGTDTQYF.

In regard to this clone: Relative to the germline gene, one junction end is altered; a read error may explain this. This chain uses TRBV29-1 with TRBJ2-1; 10 bases align to TRBD2. CDR1 is SQVTM, CDR2 ANQGSEA, per germline. The CDR3 extends over 14 amino acids. CDR3 loop: CSIEGTSDYNEQFF. In DNA form, the CDR3 reads TGCAGCATTGAAGGGACTAGCGATTACAATGAGCAGTTCTTC.

The rearrangement uses TRBV5-1 and TRBJ2-1, with D unresolved. The CDR3 extends over 13 amino acids. Germline assignment: CDR1 SGHRS and CDR2 YFSETQ. Trimming cost V 1 base and J 4 bases, with 6 bases left between them. The CDR3 loop reads CASSLIGYNEQFF. Written as DNA, the CDR3 is TGCGCCAGCAGCTTGATCGGGTACAATGAGCAGTTCTTC.

For the CDR3, the DNA is TGCGCCAGCAGCACCGGACAGGGGAGCTACGAGCAGTACTTC. It yields the protein CASSTGQGSYEQYF. The chain is built from TRBV5-1 and TRBJ2-7; 9 nucleotides align to TRBD1. V trimming: 4 bases; J trimming: 3 bases; junction bases outside the gene matches: 5. The CDR3 length is 14 residues. Germline-derived CDR1 and CDR2 are SGHRS and YFSETQ.

The V call is TRBV2, the J call TRBJ2-1; D remains ambiguous. The CDR3 runs 11 residues. The V gene's germline CDR1 is SNHLY and CDR2 FYNNEI. The germline V and J ends were trimmed by 6 bases and 4 bases, with 4 bases remaining between them. CDR3 sequence reads: CASRAYNEQFF. In nucleotides, the CDR3 is TGTGCCAGCAGAGCTTACAATGAGCAGTTCTTC.